The clone carrying this T cell receptor (beta chain) was recorded a few times. The antigen remains unidentified. The sample originates from a study of post-analysis software for immune sequencing data. Across the whole study: Included among the disease courses, which were recorded for the cohort, were relapsing-remitting, secondary progressive and progressive-relapsing multiple sclerosis. Points from the study as a whole: Four or five TRBV segments were more frequent in patients than controls; TRBV5-6, TRBV5-1 and TRBV20-1 belonged to this group.

This CDR3 comprises 17 residues. Trimming stripped 6 bases from V and 8 bases from J, with 28 bases between. Germline CDR1 is MNHEY and CDR2 is SMNVEV (reference sequence). TCR beta libraries were prepared from cDNA with unique molecular identifiers. Input amounts of roughly 0.9 to 10 million T cells were used. These gave roughly 0.5 million cDNA molecules, so each molecule approximated one T cell. From the PCR reads, TCRdb called clonotypes with MiXCR, one entry per CDR3 protein. The sample holds 750,000 to 950,000 distinct CDR3 sequences, just over 45% seen once. The chain is built from TRBV27 and TRBJ1-2, with D possibly matching TRBD1 (6 bases). The TCR sequence derives from a girl aged 10-17 years with multiple sclerosis. Sequencing was carried out using blood. The CDR3 DNA sequence: TGTGCCAGCAGCCTCAACTCGGGCGGACAGCCACCAACGGGCTACACCTTC. Translated: CASSLNSGGQPPTGYTF.